This T cell receptor (beta chain) originates from a study of blood T cell repertoires in COVID-19 (TCRdb year 2020). In terms of the full investigation: Samples covering the acute and convalescent phases of COVID-19 were provided by collaborators in the United States, Italy and Spain. The prospective study material was composed of cDNA or gDNA derived from T cells, B-cell-depleted T cells, or PBMCs. The dataset comprised deeply sampled blood TCRbeta repertoires from subjects exposed to, actively infected with, or recovered from COVID-19. The repertoires were released in a freely available public database intended as a resource for research on the immune response to SARS-CoV-2. Samples were obtained from the ongoing ImmuneRACE study (first 160 participants) and from about 1,300 subjects provided by 6 global collaborators. The sample metadata nearly always contained a de-identified subject ID, COVID-19 status, age in years and sex. Where available, HLA class I and class II types were taken from metadata supplied by the sample provider and were not determined by assay-based typing. What the study reported, not specific to this receptor: How much clinical and demographic metadata was included differed by source and by participant, and the metadata was provided uncurated.

Spanning cysteine to phenylalanine, the CDR3 consists of 15 amino acids. CDR3 DNA is the only sequence kept; it has 45 bases, read in frame from the first base. Trimming removed 1 base from V and 4 bases from J; the gene matches leave 4 bases unexplained. As encoded in the germline V gene (reference sequence), CDR1 is SSHAT while CDR2 is FNYEAQ. On this clone itself: It has no known antigen specificity. Base qualities are not recorded, but no much larger clone differs from it by a single base.

Each collaborating institution followed its own protocols to collect whole blood in K2EDTA tubes. For TCRbeta analysis, collaborators shipped samples in one of three forms: frozen whole blood, isolated PBMCs, or DNA extracted from either of those sample types. TCRbeta CDR3 regions were amplified from genomic DNA by means of the immunoSEQ Assay, a bias-controlled multiplex PCR. On the authors' methods: The number of nucleated cells in each sample was estimated from the amplification of reference gene primers within the assay. To quantify the absolute abundance of each unique TCRbeta CDR3 rearrangement, sequence reads were collapsed and filtered. Productive Simpson clonality was computed per sample as the square root of Simpson's diversity index over productive rearrangements. TCRdb carries this immuneACCESS record with in-frame sequences only. Its versions omit some clonotypes, under half of them owing to an unresolved V gene in the studies checked, with the rest unexplained. V, J and clone size were drawn from that table, and D and trimming were deduced from the DNA. The sample has 100,000 to 150,000 clones on record, about four fifths of them singletons. The top ten clones comprise about 15% of the sample.

Here the chain combines TRBV7-7 and TRBJ2-3; TRBD1 agrees with 8 junctional bases. The receptor comes from an elderly woman with acute or convalescent COVID-19. The sequencing sample was made of peripheral blood. The DNA sequence is as follows: TGTGCCAGCAGCTTAGGAGTGACAGGGGCAGATACGCAGTATTTT. Translation gives CASSLGVTGADTQYF. The reference TRBV7-7 and TRBJ2-3 proteins fill in what lies around the CDR3, so the full variable domain reads GAGVSQSPRYKVTKRGQDVTLRCDPISSHATLYWYQQALGQGPEFLTYFNYEAQPDKSGLPSDRFSAERPEGSISTLTIQRTEQRDSAMYRCASSLGVTGADTQYFGPGTRLTVL.